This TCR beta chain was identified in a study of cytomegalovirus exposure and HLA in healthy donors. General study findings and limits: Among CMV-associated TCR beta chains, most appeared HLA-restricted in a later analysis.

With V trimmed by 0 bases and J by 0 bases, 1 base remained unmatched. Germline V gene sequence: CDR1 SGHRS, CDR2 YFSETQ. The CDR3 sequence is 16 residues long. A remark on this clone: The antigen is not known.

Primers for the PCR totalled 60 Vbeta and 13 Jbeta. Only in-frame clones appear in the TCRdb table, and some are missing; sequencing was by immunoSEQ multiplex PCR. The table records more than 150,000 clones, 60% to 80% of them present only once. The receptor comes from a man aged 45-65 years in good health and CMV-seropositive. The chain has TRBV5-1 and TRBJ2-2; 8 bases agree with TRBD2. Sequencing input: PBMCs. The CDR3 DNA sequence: TGCGCCAGCAGCTTGGGAGCGGGGGCGAACACCGGGGAGCTGTTTTTT. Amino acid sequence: CASSLGAGANTGELFF.